The next 3 T cell receptor beta chains were all read from a single sample in a study of cytomegalovirus exposure and HLA in healthy donors. PCR involved 60 Vbeta and 13 Jbeta primers. Assay: immunoSEQ multiplex PCR; the TCRdb copy retains only in-frame clones and omits some. The sample comprises about 150,000 clones, roughly 70% of which are singletons, and around 7% rests with the top ten. Sequencing used PBMCs. The receptors originated from a man under 40 in good health and CMV-seronegative.

V usage is TRBV19 and J usage is TRBJ2-3; D is possibly TRBD2 (6 bases). Germline V gene data show CDR1 as LNHDA and CDR2 as SQIVND (reference sequence). The V end lost 2 bases, the J end lost 11 bases, and 11 bases lay between the germline ends. The CDR3 spans 12 residues. CDR3 coding DNA: TGTGCCAGTAGTATACGGGACGGGAGGCAGTATTTT. As protein: CASSIRDGRQYF.

This clone has a handful of counts. The chain employs TRBV28 and TRBJ2-6; 7 nucleotides align to TRBD1. The V gene end was trimmed by 7 bases and the J gene end by 0 bases; junction bases not matched to a gene: 3. This CDR3 region has 15 residues. Per the germline V gene, CDR1 is MDHEN and CDR2 is SYDVKM. CDR3 sequence reads: CASTAGGSGANVLTF. CDR3 in DNA: TGTGCCAGCACCGCAGGGGGCTCTGGGGCCAACGTCCTGACTTTC.

A note on this clone: Mismatch with germline at one junction end may stem from a read error. The chain joins TRBV7-9 to TRBJ2-7; 11 positions agree with TRBD2. The CDR3 length is 15 residues. Looked up from germline, CDR1 is SEHNR and CDR2 is FQNEAQ (reference sequence). DNA for the CDR3: TGTTCCAGCAGCTTACTAGCGGGGGCCTCCTACGAGCAGTACTTC. It specifies CSSSLLAGASYEQYF.